What follows are 18 T cell receptor beta chains derived from one specimen sequenced in a study of human T cells and chemical hapten exposure. TCRdb re-called the RACE reads with MiXCR, one entry per CDR3 protein. This table has over 35,000 distinct CDR3 sequences, about 10% appearing once. Regarding time point: pre-sensitization, week 0. Noted treatment: therapeutic diphenylcyclopropenone sensitization with weekly scalp DPC. Here the sequenced sample was whole blood, taken in connection with sensitization to the hapten diphenylcyclopropenone (DPC). The receptors come from a man aged 30 to 45 with alopecia areata. Some clones in this sample may be carry-over from other donors' samples.

This clonotype was counted ten times or more. CDR3 amino acids: CASSLAGRTDTQYF. CDR3 DNA sequence: TGTGCCAGCAGCTTAGCGGGACGCACAGATACGCAGTATTTT. The chain carries TRBV7-2 and TRBJ2-3; D is perhaps TRBD1 or TRBD2 (5 bases each). CDR1 and CDR2 (germline): SGHTA, FQGNSA. The CDR3 extends over 14 amino acids. Trimming stripped 0 bases from V and 1 base from J, with 5 bases between.

The J gene is TRBJ2-1, the V gene TRBV4-2; no clear D gene. The CDR3 length is 14 residues. Germline CDR1 and CDR2: LGHNA and YNFKEQ. Trimming took off 1 base at V and 8 bases at J, with 12 bases between the two ends. CDR3 amino acids: CASSQGNEADEQFF. CDR3 coding DNA: TGTGCCAGCAGCCAAGGAAATGAGGCCGATGAGCAGTTCTTC.

This clonotype was seen many times. The DNA of the CDR3 is TGTGCCAGCAGTTACGGGGATGGCTACACCTTC. Its protein is CASSYGDGYTF. The V and J genes are TRBV6-2 or TRBV6-3 and TRBJ1-2; D is unresolved. Looked up from germline, CDR1 is MNHEY and CDR2 is SVGEGT. This CDR3 is built from 11 residues. Trimming took off 2 bases at V and 6 bases at J, with 4 bases between the two ends.

This chain links TRBV7-3 with TRBJ1-2; tentatively, D is TRBD1 (5 bases). Germline CDR1 reads SGHTA; CDR2 reads FQGTGA. V was clipped by 3 bases and J by 7 bases, with 12 bases between them. CDR3 length: 13 amino acids. In DNA, the CDR3 is TGTGCCAGCAGCTTCTCAGGGTCTGGTGGCTACACCTTC. Its protein is CASSFSGSGGYTF.

Regarding this clonotype: At one boundary the junction diverges from the germline segment, which might be a read error. The chain is built from TRBV6-2 or TRBV6-3 and TRBJ2-6, with unresolved D. The germline V gene has CDR1 MNHEY and CDR2 SVGEGT. This CDR3 has 17 amino acids. This chain's CDR3 is CASKPHLTPSGVNVLTF. CDR3 nucleotides: TGTGCCAGCAAACCCCACCTAACACCCTCTGGGGTCAACGTCCTGACTTTC.

This clonotype was seen at least ten times. The chain employs TRBV27 and TRBJ2-5, with 12 nucleotides matching TRBD2. The CDR3 contains 19 residues. V dropped 3 bases and J dropped 2; count of bases not matched to a gene: 13. The germline V gene has CDR1 MNHEY and CDR2 SMNVEV (reference sequence). CDR3 protein: CASSFGRLAGVLNQETQYF. CDR3 DNA sequence: TGTGCCAGCAGTTTCGGTCGACTAGCGGGGGTCCTAAATCAAGAGACCCAGTACTTC.

Only a few counts were recorded for this clonotype. This chain joins TRBV12-3 or TRBV12-4 and TRBJ2-1; D is tentatively TRBD1 or TRBD2 (6 bases each). The V and J ends lost 6 bases and 6 bases respectively, with 18 bases between them. The CDR3 totals 15 residues. The CDR3 nucleotides read TGTGCCAGCAGCTCACCGGGGGCGCAGTCCAATGAGCAGTTCTTC. Its translation is CASSSPGAQSNEQFF.

This clonotype was observed a few times. The chain is built from TRBV19 and TRBJ2-7; D gene unclear. This CDR3 contains 14 residues. Per the germline V gene, CDR1 is LNHDA and CDR2 is SQIVND (reference sequence). Trimming took 1 base from V and 6 from J, leaving 13 bases between them. CDR3: CASSIGGTLREQYF. The CDR3 coding sequence is TGTGCCAGTAGTATAGGGGGTACCTTGCGCGAGCAGTACTTC.

At least ten counts were recorded for this clonotype. This chain joins TRBV24-1 and TRBJ2-2; 8 bases align to TRBD1. CDR1 and CDR2 (germline): KGHDR, SFDVKD. J was trimmed by 4 bases and V by 4 bases; bases with no gene match: 4. The CDR3 consists of 15 residues. The DNA for the CDR3 is TGTGCCACCAGTGACCGGACAGGGTTCACCGGGGAGCTGTTTTTT. It translates to CATSDRTGFTGELFF.

This clonotype showed up many times. The chain employs TRBV5-1 and TRBJ2-5; 8 positions match TRBD2. In germline, CDR1 is SGHRS, CDR2 YFSETQ. With 0 bases clipped from V and 2 bases from J, the junction kept 6 bases outside the gene matches. This CDR3 has 16 amino acids. The CDR3 sequence: CASSLGGSGVQETQYF. The DNA of the CDR3 is TGCGCCAGCAGCTTGGGCGGTAGCGGGGTTCAAGAGACCCAGTACTTC.

Worth noting for this clonotype: At one boundary the junction diverges from the germline segment, which might be a read error. The gene calls are TRBV4-1 and TRBJ2-3; 7 nucleotides agree with TRBD2. The CDR3 is made up of 17 amino acids. The germline CDR1 and CDR2 sequences are MGHRA and YSYEKL. DNA of the CDR3: TGCACCAGCAGCCATGACCCGGCTAGCCCCGGGGGGGATACGCAGTATTTT. It encodes CTSSHDPASPGGDTQYF.

This clonotype was counted at least ten times. V and J are TRBV7-6 and TRBJ1-3; TRBD1 is a possible D gene (5 bases). The CDR3 consists of 17 residues. Germline assignment: CDR1 SGHVS and CDR2 FNYEAQ. V shed 2 bases and J shed 0 bases, with 14 bases lying between them. CDR3 loop: CASSLSVAQGSGNTIYF. In DNA, the CDR3 is TGTGCCAGCAGCTTATCAGTTGCCCAGGGCTCTGGAAACACCATATATTTT. Together with reference TRBV7-6 and TRBJ1-3, the CDR3 gives the full variable domain: GAGVSQSPRYKVTKRGQDVALRCDPISGHVSLYWYRQALGQGPEFLTYFNYEAQQDKSGLPNDRFSAERPEGSISTLTIQRTEQRDSAMYRCASSLSVAQGSGNTIYFGEGSWLTVV.

This clonotype occurred a few times. The rearrangement links TRBV19 to TRBJ1-5; TRBD1 matches at 10 bases. There are 14 residues in the CDR3. Germline values: CDR1 LNHDA, CDR2 SQIVND (reference sequence). The V and J ends lost 5 bases and 6 bases, in that order; junction bases with no gene match: 4. CDR3 sequence: CASSLTGGGQPQHF. CDR3 sequence (DNA): TGTGCCAGTAGTCTGACAGGGGGCGGTCAGCCCCAGCATTTT.

This clonotype was counted ten times or more. The genes are TRBV7-2 and TRBJ1-5, with D perhaps matching TRBD1 (5 bases). Trimming removed 5 bases at V and 7 bases at J, with 12 bases between. Germline V lookup: CDR1 SGHTA, CDR2 FQGNSA. This CDR3 is 13 amino acids long. The CDR3 region has the DNA TGTGCCAGCAGCCTAATTTGGGACCAGCCCCAGCATTTT. It yields the protein CASSLIWDQPQHF.

The chain recombines TRBV5-1 with TRBJ2-1; D gene uncertain. In germline, CDR1 is SGHRS, CDR2 YFSETQ. CDR3 length: 14 amino acids. The V and J ends lost 5 bases and 4 bases respectively, with 13 bases between them. Here the CDR3 DNA reads TGCGCCAGCAGTGGTCTATCCTCTTACAATGAGCAGTTCTTC. It encodes CASSGLSSYNEQFF. The complete variable domain, with remaining parts taken from reference TRBV5-1 and TRBJ2-1, reads KAGVTQTPRYLIKTRGQQVTLSCSPISGHRSVSWYQQTPGQGLQFLFEYFSETQRNKGNFPGRFSGRQFSNSRSEMNVSTLELGDSALYLCASSGLSSYNEQFFGPGTRLTVL.

The chain has TRBV5-1 and TRBJ1-3; no clear D gene. V gave up 4 bases and J gave up 4 bases, with 9 bases separating them. The CDR3 is 13 amino acids. Germline V gene sequence: CDR1 SGHRS, CDR2 YFSETQ. The CDR3 here is CASSPRQGNTIYF. The CDR3 nucleotides are TGCGCCAGCAGCCCGCGCCAAGGAAACACCATATATTTT.

The J gene is TRBJ2-5, the V gene TRBV7-6, with TRBD2 identical over 8 bases. There are 15 residues in the CDR3. Trimming cost V 5 bases and J 4 bases; bases outside gene matches: 9. Germline V gene lookup returns CDR1 SGHVS and CDR2 FNYEAQ. CDR3 bases: TGTGCCAGCAGCACCGTCGGACTAGCCGGAGAGACCCAGTACTTC. Residues: CASSTVGLAGETQYF. The full variable domain, its missing parts supplied by reference TRBV7-6 and TRBJ2-5, is GAGVSQSPRYKVTKRGQDVALRCDPISGHVSLYWYRQALGQGPEFLTYFNYEAQQDKSGLPNDRFSAERPEGSISTLTIQRTEQRDSAMYRCASSTVGLAGETQYFGPGTRLLVL.

CDR3 protein: CASSLVAGRQETQYF. DNA for the CDR3: TGTGCCAGCAGCTTAGTGGCTGGGCGCCAAGAGACCCAGTACTTC. This rearrangement joins TRBV7-6 to TRBJ2-5; D not certain. Germline CDR1 SGHVS, CDR2 FNYEAQ. The V end lost 1 base, the J end lost 1 base, and 10 bases lay between the germline ends. The CDR3 has 15 residues.